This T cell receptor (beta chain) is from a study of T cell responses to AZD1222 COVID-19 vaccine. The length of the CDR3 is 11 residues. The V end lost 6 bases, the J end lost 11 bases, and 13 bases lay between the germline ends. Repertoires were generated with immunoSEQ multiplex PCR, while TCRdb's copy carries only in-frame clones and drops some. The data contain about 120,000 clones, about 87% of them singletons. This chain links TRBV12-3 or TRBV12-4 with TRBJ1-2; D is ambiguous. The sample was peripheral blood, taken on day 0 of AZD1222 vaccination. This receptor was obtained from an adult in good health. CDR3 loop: CASSSAFGYTF. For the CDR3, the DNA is TGTGCCAGCAGCTCAGCTTTTGGTTACACCTTC.